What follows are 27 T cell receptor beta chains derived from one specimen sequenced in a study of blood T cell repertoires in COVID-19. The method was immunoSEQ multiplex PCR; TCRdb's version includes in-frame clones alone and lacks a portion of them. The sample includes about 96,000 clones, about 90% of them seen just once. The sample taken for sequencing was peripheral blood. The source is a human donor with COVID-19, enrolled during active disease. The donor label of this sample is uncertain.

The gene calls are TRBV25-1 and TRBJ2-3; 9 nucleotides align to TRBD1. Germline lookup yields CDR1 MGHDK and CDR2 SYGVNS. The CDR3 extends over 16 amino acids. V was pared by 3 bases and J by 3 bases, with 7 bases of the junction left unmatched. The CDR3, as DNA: TGTGCCAGCAGTGAGCTCCGGGACAGGGATACAGATACGCAGTATTTT. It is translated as CASSELRDRDTDTQYF.

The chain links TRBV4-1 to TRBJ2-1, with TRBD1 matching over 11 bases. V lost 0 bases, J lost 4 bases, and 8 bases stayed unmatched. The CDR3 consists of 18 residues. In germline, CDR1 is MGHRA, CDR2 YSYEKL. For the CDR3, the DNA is TGCGCCAGCAGCCAAGAGGGCCTGGACAGGGGGCTTTACAATGAGCAGTTCTTC. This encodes CASSQEGLDRGLYNEQFF.

CDR3 protein: CASSFSGYEQYF. The CDR3 nucleotides are TGTGCCAGCAGCTTTTCAGGCTACGAGCAGTACTTC. This chain uses TRBV5-4 with TRBJ2-7; no clear D. The germline V and J ends were trimmed by 2 bases and 3 bases, with 6 bases remaining between them. The CDR3 spans 12 residues. The germline CDR1 and CDR2 sequences are SGHNT and YYREEE (reference sequence).

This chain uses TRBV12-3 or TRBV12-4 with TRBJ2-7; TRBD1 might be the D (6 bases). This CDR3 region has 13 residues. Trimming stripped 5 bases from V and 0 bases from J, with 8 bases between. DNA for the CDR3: TGTGCCAGCAGTAGGACAGTCTCCTACGAGCAGTACTTC. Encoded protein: CASSRTVSYEQYF.

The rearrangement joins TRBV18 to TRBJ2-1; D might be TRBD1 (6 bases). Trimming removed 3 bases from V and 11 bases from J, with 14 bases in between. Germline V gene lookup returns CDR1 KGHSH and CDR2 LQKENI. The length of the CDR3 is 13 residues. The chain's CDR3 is CASSPGNREQQFF. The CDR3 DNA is TGTGCCAGCTCACCGGGGAACAGGGAACAGCAGTTCTTC.

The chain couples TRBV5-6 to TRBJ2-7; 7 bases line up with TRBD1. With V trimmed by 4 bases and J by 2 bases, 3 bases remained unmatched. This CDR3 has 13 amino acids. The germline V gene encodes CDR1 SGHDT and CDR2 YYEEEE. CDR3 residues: CASSLTGTYEQYF. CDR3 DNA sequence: TGTGCCAGCAGCCTGACAGGGACCTACGAGCAGTACTTC.

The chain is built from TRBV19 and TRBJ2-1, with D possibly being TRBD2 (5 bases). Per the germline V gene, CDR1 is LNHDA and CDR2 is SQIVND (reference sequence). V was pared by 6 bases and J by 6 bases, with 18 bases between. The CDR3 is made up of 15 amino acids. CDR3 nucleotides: TGTGCCAGTAGCCTTCAGGTCCGACGGGGCAATGAGCAGTTCTTC. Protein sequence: CASSLQVRRGNEQFF.

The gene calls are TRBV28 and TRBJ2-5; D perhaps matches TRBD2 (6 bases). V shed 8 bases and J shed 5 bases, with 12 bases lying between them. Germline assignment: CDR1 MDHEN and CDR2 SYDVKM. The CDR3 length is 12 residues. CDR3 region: CASSGGRETQYF. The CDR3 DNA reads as TGTGCCAGCTCCGGAGGGCGGGAGACCCAGTACTTC.

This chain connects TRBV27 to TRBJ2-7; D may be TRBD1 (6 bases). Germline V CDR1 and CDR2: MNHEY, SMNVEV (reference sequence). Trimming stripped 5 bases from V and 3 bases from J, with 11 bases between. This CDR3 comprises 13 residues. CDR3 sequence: CASSQGHSYEQYF. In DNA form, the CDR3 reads TGTGCCAGCAGTCAGGGACATAGCTACGAGCAGTACTTC.

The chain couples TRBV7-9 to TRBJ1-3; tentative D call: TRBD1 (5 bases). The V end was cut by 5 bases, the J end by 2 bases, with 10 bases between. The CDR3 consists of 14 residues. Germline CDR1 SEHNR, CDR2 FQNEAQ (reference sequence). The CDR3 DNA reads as TGTGCCAGCAGCCTGACAGCTCCTGGAAACACCATATATTTT. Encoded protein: CASSLTAPGNTIYF. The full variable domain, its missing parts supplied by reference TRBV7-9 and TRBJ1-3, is DTGVSQNPRHKITKRGQNVTFRCDPISEHNRLYWYRQTLGQGPEFLTYFQNEAQLEKSRLLSDRFSAERPKGSFSTLEIQRTEQGDSAMYLCASSLTAPGNTIYFGEGSWLTVV.

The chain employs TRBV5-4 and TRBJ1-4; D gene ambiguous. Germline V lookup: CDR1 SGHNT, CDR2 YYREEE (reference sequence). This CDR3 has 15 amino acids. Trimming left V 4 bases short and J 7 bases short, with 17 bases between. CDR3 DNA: TGTGCCAGCAGCAAGAGCGAGGGTGGTGGTGAAAAACTGTTTTTT. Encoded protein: CASSKSEGGGEKLFF.

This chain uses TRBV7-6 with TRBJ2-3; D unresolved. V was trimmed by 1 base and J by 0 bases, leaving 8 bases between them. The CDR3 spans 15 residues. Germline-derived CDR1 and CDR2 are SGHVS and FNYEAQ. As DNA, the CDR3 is TGTGCCAGCAGCTTAGGCGGTCCTAGCACAGATACGCAGTATTTT. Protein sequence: CASSLGGPSTDTQYF.

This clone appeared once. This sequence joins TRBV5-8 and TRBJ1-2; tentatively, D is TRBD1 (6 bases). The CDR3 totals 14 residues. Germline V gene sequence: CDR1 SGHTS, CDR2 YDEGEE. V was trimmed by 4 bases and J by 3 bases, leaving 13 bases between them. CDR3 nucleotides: TGTGCCAGCAGCCTCCAGGGGATGGACTATGGCTACACCTTC. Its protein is CASSLQGMDYGYTF.

The CDR3 DNA is TGTGCCAGCAGTGAATCCCCCGCGGGGATGGGCTACGAGCAGTACTTC. Its protein is CASSESPAGMGYEQYF. This rearrangement joins TRBV6-1 to TRBJ2-7; tentatively, D is TRBD2 (6 bases). This CDR3 has 16 residues. Trimming removed 2 bases at V and 3 bases at J, with 17 bases between. Germline V gene lookup returns CDR1 MNHNS and CDR2 SASEGT.

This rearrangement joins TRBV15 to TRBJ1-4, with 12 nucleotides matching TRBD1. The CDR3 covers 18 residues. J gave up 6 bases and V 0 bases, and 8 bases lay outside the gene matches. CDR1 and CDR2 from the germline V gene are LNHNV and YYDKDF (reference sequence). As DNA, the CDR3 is TGTGCCACCAGCAGAGAATACGGGACAGGGGGCAGGGATGAAAAACTGTTTTTT. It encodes CATSREYGTGGRDEKLFF.

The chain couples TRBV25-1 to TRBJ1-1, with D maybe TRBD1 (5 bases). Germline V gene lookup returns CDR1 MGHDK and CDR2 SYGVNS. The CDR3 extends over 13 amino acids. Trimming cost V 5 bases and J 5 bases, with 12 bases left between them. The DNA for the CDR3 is TGTGCCAGCAGTCCGGGGGGTGATACTGAAGCTTTCTTT. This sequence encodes CASSPGGDTEAFF.

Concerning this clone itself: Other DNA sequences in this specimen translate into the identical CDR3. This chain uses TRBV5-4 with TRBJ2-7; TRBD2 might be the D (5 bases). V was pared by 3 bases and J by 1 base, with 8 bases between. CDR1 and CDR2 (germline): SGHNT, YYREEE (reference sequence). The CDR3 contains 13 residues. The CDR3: CASSSSGSYEQYF. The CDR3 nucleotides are TGTGCCAGCAGCTCGTCGGGGTCCTACGAGCAGTACTTC.

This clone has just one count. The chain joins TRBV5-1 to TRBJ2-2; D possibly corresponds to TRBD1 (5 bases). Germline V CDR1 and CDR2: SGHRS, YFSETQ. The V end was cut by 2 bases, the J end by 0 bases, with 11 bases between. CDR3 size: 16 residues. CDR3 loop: CASSFMTDANTGELFF. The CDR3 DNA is TGCGCCAGCAGCTTCATGACAGATGCGAACACCGGGGAGCTGTTTTTT.

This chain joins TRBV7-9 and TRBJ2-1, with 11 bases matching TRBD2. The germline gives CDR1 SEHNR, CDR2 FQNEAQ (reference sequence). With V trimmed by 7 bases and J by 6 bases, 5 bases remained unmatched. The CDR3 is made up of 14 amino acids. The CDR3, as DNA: TGTGCCAGCAACCCCCTAGCGGGGGGCAATGAGCAGTTCTTC. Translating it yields CASNPLAGGNEQFF.

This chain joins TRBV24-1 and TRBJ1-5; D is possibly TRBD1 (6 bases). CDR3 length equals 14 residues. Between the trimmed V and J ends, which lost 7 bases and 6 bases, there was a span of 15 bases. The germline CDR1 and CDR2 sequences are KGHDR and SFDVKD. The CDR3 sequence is CATSPGGGVQPQHF. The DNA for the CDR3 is TGTGCCACCAGCCCCGGCGGGGGCGTTCAGCCCCAGCATTTT.

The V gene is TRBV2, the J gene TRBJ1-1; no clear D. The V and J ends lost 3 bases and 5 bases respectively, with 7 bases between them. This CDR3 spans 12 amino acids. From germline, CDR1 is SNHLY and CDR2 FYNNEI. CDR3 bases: TGTGCCAGCAGTGACCCCCGTACTGAAGCTTTCTTT. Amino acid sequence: CASSDPRTEAFF.

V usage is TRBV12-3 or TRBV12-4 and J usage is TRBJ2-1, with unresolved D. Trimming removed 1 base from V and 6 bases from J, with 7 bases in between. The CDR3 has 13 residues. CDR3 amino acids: CASSLGGPNEQFF. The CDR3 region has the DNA TGTGCCAGCAGTTTAGGAGGCCCCAATGAGCAGTTCTTC.

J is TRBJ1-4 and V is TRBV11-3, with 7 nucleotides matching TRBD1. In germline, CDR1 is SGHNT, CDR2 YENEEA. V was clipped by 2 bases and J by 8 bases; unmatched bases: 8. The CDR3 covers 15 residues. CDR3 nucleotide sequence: TGTGCCAGCAGCTTAAGACAGGGATTAAGCGAAAAACTGTTTTTT. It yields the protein CASSLRQGLSEKLFF. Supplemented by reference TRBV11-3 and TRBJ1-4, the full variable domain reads EAGVVQSPRYKIIEKKQPVAFWCNPISGHNTLYWYLQNLGQGPELLIRYENEEAVDDSQLPKDRFSAERLKGVDSTLKIQPAELGDSAVYLCASSLRQGLSEKLFFGSGTQLSVL.

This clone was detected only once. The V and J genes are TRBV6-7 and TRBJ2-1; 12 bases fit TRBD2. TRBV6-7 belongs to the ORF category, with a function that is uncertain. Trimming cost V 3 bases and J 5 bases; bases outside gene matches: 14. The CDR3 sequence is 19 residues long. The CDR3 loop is CASSYSHGLAGGAHNEQFF. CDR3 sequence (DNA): TGTGCCAGCAGTTATAGCCACGGGCTAGCGGGAGGGGCCCACAATGAGCAGTTCTTC.

CDR3: CASSEGLAADTQYF. In nucleotides, the CDR3 is TGTGCCAGCAGCGAGGGACTAGCGGCAGATACGCAGTATTTT. The chain carries TRBV6-4 and TRBJ2-3, with 11 bases lining up with TRBD2. The germline V gene has CDR1 MRHNA and CDR2 SNTAGT. Trimming cost V 6 bases and J 4 bases; bases outside gene matches: 3. This CDR3 spans 14 amino acids.

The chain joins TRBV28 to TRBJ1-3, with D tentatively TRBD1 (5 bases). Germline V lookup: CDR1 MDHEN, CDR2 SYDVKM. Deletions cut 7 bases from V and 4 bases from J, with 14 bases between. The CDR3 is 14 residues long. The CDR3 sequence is CASTSTGVGNTIYF. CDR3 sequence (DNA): TGTGCCAGCACTTCGACGGGGGTCGGAAACACCATATATTTT.

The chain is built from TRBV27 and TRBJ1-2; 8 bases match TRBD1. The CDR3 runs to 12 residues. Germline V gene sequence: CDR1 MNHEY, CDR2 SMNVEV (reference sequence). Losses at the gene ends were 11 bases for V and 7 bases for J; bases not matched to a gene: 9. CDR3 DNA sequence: TGTGCCGTGCGGCAGGGGGCGGGTGGCTACACCTTC. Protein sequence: CAVRQGAGGYTF.